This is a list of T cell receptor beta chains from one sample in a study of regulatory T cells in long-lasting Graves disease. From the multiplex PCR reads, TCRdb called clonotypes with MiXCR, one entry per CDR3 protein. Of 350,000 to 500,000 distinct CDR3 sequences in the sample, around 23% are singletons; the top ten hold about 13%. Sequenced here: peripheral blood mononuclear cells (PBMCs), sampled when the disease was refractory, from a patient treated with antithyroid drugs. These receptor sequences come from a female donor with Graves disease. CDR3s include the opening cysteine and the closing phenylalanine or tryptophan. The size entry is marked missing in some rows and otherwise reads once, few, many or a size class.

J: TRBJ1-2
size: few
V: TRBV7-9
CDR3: CASSMGQAYGYTF

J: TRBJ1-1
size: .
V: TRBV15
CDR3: CATSRGTGGYTEAFF

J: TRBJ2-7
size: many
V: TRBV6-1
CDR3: CASTVGPYGRARGEQYF

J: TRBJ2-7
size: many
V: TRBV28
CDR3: CASSFSHEQYF

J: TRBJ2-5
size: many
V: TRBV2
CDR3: CAKRDTLQETQYF

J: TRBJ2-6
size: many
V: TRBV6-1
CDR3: CAVRQGNSGANVLTF

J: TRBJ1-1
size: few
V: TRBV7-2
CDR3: CASSLGRSGTEAFF

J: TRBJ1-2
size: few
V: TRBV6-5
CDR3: CASSSQEERHGYTF

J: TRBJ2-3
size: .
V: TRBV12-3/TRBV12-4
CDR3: CASSFNISPDTQYF

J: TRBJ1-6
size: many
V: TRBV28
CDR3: CASNEGRPPLHF

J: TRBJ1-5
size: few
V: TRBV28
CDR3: CASSLEPVNSNQPQHF

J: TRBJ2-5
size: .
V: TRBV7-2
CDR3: CASSRQGGGETQYF

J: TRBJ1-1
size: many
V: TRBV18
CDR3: CASSAQGARAFF

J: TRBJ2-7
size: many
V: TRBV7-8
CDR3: CASSLAYGGAYEQYF

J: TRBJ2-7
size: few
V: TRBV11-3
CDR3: CASSQGLFYEQYF

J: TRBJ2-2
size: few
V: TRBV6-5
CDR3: CASSYGSGTGAGELFF

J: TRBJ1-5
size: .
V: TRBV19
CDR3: CASSISGRDVQQPQHF

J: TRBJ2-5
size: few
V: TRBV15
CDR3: CATSGETQYF

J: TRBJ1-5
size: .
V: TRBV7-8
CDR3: CASSPSPGGHNQPQHF

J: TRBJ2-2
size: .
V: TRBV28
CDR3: CASSSLGTLNTGELFF

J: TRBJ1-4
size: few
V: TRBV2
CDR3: CASSVGEGSNEKLFF

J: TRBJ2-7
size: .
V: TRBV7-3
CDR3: CASSLRPGEGYEQYF

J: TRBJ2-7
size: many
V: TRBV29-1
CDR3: CSVESGRNHEQYF

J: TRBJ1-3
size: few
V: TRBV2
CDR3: CASSLTSLGNTIYF

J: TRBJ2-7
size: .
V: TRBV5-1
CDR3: CASSLATGGSYEQYF

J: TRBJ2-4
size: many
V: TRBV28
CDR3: CASSLSSNIQYF

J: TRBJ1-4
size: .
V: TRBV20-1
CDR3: CSARDRSGPDYGYEKPFF

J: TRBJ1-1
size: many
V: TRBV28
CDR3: CASERMNTEAFF

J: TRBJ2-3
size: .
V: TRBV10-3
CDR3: CAISESTADTQYF

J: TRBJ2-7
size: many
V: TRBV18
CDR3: CASSAGPGYEQYF

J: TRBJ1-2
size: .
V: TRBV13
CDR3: CASSGSGTPNYGYTF

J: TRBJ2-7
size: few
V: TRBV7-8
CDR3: CASSLGGQESYEQYF

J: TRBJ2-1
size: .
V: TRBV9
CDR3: CASSHSTSGLSSYNEQFF

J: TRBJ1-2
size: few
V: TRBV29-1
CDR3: CSVEDRGGAHYGYTF

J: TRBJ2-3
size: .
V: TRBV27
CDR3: CASSSEGGGTDTQYF

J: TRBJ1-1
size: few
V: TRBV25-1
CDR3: CASSSKQGPSTEAFF

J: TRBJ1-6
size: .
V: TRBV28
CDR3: CASTPRDINSPLHF

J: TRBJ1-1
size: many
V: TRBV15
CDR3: CATSRVEGNTEAFF

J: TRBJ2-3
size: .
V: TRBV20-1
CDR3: CSAGSDSRPASTDTQYF

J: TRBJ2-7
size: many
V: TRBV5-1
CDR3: CASSPGLAVGYEQYF

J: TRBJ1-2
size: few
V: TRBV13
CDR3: CASSLDRVLVDGYTF

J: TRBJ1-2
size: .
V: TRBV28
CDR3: CASRRTGGASGYTF

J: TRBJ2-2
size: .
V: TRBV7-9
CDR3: CASSSIHNTGELFF

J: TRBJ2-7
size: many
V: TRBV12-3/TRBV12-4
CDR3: CASSFLGESEQYF

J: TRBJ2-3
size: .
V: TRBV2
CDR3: CASSDPSSGKSTDTQYF

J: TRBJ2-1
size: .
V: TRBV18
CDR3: CASSPPNPADGQFF

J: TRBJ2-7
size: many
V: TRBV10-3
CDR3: CATHSGEYEQYF

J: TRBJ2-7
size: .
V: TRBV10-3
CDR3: CAISEHRTEKIEQYF

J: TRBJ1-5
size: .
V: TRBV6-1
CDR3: CASAKAGNQPQHF

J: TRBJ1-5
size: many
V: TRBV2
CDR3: CASSGEEGSNQPQHF

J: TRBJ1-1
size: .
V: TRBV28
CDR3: CASSWGDRKSAEAFF

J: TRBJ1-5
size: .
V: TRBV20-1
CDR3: CSARRGGSNQPQHF

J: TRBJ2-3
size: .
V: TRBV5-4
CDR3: CASSPAGLVVADTQYF

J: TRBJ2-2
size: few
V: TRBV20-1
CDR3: CSASTSRSEDTGELFF

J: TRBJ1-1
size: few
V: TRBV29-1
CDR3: CSATGIQTRVNTEAFF